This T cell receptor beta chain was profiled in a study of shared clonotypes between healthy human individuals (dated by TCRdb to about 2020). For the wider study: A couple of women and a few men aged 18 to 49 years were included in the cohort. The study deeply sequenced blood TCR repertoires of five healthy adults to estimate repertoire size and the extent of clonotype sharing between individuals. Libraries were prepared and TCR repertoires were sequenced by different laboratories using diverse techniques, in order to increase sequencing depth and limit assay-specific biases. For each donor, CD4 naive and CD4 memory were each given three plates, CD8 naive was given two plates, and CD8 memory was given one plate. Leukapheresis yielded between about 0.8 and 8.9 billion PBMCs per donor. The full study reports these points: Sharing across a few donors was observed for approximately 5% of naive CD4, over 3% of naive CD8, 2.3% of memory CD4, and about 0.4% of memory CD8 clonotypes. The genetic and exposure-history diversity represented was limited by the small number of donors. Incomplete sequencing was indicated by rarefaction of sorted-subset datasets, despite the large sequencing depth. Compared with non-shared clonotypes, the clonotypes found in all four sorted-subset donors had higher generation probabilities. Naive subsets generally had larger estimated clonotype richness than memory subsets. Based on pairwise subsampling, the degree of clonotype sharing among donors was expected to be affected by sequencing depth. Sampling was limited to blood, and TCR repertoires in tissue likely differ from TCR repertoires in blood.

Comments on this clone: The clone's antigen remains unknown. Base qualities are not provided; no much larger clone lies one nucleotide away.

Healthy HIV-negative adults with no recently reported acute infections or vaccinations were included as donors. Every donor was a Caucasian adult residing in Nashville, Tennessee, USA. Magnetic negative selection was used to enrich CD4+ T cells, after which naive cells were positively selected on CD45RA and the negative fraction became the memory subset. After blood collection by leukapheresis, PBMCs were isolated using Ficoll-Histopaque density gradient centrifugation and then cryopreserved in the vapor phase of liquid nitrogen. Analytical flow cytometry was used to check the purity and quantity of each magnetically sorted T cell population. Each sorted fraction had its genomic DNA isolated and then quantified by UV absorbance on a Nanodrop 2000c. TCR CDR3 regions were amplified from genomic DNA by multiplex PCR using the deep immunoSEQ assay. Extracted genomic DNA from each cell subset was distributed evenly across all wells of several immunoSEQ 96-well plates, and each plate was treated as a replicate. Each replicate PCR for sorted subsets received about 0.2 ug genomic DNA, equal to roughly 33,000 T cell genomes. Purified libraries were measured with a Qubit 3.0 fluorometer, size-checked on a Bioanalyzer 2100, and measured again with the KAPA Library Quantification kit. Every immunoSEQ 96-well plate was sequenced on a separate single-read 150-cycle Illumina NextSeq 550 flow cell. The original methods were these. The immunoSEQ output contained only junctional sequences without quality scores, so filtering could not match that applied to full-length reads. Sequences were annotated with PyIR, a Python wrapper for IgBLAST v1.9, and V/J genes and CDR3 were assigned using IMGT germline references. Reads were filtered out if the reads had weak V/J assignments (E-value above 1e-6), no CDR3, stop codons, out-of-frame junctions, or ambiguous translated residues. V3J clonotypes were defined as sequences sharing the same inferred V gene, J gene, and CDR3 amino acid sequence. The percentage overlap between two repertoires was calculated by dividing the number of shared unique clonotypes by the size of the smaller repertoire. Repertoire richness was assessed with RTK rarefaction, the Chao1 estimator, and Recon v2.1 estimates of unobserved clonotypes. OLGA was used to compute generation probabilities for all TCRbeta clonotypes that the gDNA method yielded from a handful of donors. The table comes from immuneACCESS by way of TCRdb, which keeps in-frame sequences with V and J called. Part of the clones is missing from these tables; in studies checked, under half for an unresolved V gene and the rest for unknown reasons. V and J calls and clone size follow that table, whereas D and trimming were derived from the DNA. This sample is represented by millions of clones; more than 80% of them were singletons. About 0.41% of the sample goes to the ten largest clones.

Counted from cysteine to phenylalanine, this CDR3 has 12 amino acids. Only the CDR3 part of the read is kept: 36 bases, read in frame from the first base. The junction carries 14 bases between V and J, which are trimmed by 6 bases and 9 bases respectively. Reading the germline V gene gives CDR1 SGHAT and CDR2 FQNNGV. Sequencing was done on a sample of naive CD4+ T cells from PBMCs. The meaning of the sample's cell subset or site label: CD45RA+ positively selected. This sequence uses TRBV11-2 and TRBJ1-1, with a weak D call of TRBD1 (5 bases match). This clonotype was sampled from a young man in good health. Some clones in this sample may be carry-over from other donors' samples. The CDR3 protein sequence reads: CASRSRALQAFF. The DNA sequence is TGTGCCAGCAGGAGCAGGGCGCTCCAAGCTTTCTTT.